The sequence of this T cell receptor (beta chain) was determined in a study of beta chain features in type 1 diabetes. Study observations and caveats: Compared with healthy donors, patients appeared to share more similar naive, central memory and regulatory TCRB repertoires. Fewer junction insertions and more nucleotide deletions appeared in type 1 diabetes patients.

About this clone: Its antigen remains unidentified.

CDR1 SGHRS and CDR2 YFSETQ come from the germline V gene. The CDR3 is made up of 17 amino acids. With V trimmed by 0 bases and J by 2 bases, 6 bases remained unmatched. cDNA synthesis used the whole RNA isolate, giving expressed TCRB sequences. TCRdb's table, derived via immunoSEQ multiplex PCR, lists solely in-frame clones and lacks some. The sample has around 190,000 clones; about an eighth are singletons. Every single donor gave one heparinised blood draw, and these averaged roughly 0.11 L. By way of CD45RO/CCR7/CD25/CD127/CD95/CD27, the CD4+ regulatory, stem cell-like memory, central memory and naive cells were sorted.

Material for sequencing was central memory CD4+ T cells from blood. This TCR derives from a woman younger than 35 in good health. This rearrangement joins TRBV5-1 to TRBJ2-4; the match to TRBD1 covers 9 bases. CDR3 loop: CASSLVGGTGTKNIQYF. The CDR3 nucleotides are TGCGCCAGCAGCTTGGTCGGCGGGACAGGGACCAAAAACATTCAGTACTTC.